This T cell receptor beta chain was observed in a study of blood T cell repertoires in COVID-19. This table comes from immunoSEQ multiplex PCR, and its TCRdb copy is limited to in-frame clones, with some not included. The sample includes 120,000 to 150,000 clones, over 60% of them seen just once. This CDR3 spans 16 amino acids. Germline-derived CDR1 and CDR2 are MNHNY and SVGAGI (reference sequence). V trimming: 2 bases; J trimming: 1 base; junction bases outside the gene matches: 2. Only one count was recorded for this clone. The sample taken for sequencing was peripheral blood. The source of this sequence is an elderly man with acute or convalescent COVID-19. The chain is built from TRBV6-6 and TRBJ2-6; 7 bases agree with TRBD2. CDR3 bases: TGTGCCAGCAGTTACGGGAGGGGATCTGGGGCCAACGTCCTGACTTTC. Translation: CASSYGRGSGANVLTF.